This T cell receptor (beta chain) appears in the sequencing data of a study of T cell clones after liver transplantation. Study background: TCRbeta sequencing after a pre-transplant mixed lymphocyte reaction identified graft-donor-reactive clones, later tracked in post-transplant blood. Broader study findings: Graft donor-reactive T cells may have migrated into the graft rather than being deleted. Post-transplant, graft-donor-reactive CD4 TCRbeta sequences in blood dropped significantly in most of the 8 subjects. These preliminary findings come from unstandardized post-transplant sampling times.

Measured with immunoSEQ multiplex PCR; TCRdb has only the in-frame clones, and not every one. Of roughly 97,000 clones listed, around 83% are singletons. Points on this clone: The antigen is unknown.

Trimming took off 4 bases at V and 4 bases at J, with 8 bases between the two ends. The germline gives CDR1 MGHRA, CDR2 YSYEKL. This CDR3 contains 13 residues. The input for sequencing was CD4+ T cells from blood, taken before liver transplant. This clonotype was sampled from a human donor who received a liver transplant. The chain joins TRBV4-1 to TRBJ2-1; a possible D gene is TRBD1 (5 bases). The CDR3 loop is CASSPTEYNEQFF. As DNA, the CDR3 is TGCGCCAGCAGCCCGACAGAATACAATGAGCAGTTCTTC.